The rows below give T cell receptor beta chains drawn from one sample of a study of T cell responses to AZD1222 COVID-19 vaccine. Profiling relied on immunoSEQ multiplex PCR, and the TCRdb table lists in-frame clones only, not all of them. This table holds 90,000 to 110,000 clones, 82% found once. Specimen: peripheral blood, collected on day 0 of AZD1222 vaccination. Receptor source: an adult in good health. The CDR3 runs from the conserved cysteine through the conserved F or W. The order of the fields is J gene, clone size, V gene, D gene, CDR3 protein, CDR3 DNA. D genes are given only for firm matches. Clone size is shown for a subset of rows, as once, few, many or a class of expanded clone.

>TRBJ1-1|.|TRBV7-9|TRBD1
CASLGTANTEAFF
TGTGCCAGCCTCGGGACAGCTAACACTGAAGCTTTCTTT
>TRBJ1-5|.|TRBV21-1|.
CASSIPLSLRGRLRNQPQHF
TGTGCCAGCAGCATACCCCTAAGTCTTCGGGGGAGGCTTCGCAATCAGCCCCAGCATTTT
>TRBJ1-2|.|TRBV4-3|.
CASSQDSGTLGYTF
TGCGCCAGCAGCCAAGATTCCGGGACGCTTGGCTACACCTTC
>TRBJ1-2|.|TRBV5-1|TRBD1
CASSYPGGSNYGYTF
TGCGCCAGCAGCTACCCAGGGGGAAGTAACTATGGCTACACCTTC
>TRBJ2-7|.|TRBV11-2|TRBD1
CASSIDRVVYEQYF
TGTGCCAGCAGCATAGACAGGGTGGTTTACGAGCAGTACTTC
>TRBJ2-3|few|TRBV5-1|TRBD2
CASSLRGVGTDTQYF
TGCGCCAGCAGCTTGCGGGGGGTAGGAACAGATACGCAGTATTTT
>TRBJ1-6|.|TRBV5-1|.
CASSTSGTVSSYNSPLHF
TGCGCCAGCAGCACCTCCGGGACGGTTAGCTCCTATAATTCACCCCTCCACTTT
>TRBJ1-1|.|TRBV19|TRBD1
CASSETGRRGGTEAFF
TGTGCCAGTAGCGAGACAGGGCGAAGAGGTGGCACTGAAGCTTTCTTT
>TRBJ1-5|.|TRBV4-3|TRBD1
CASSQIDRAQPQHF
TGCGCCAGCAGCCAAATCGACAGGGCTCAGCCCCAGCATTTT
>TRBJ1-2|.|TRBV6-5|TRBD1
CASSYSTGYYGYTF
TGTGCCAGCAGTTACTCGACAGGGTACTATGGCTACACCTTC
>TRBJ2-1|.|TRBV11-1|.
CASSPTQDYNEQFF
TGTGCCAGCAGCCCGACTCAAGATTACAATGAGCAGTTCTTC
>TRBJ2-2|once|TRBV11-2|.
CASRKTRSVAGELFF
TGTGCCAGCAGGAAGACGAGGTCGGTGGCCGGGGAGCTGTTTTTT
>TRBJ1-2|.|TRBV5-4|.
CASSLPPGGYTF
TGTGCCAGCAGCTTGCCTCCCGGAGGCTACACCTTC